This T cell receptor (beta chain) is drawn from a study of T cell responses to AZD1222 COVID-19 vaccine (dated by TCRdb to about 2021). Notes on the research overall: A total of just over 230 trial participants underwent TCR sequencing, of whom nearly 210 had received two doses of AZD1222 and approximately 25 had received two doses of the MenACWY control vaccine. Enrollment into the trials was organized by age into subgroups of 18-55, 56-69 and 70-plus years, and those subgroups contained 148, 28 and 57 TCR-sequenced participants, respectively. Overall study outcomes, separate from this receptor: Most participants were white British and females outnumbered males, and the authors suggested that clonal diversity may have been underestimated. Conclusions about previously exposed vaccinees are limited, since just six AZD1222 recipients were seropositive for SARS-CoV-2 at baseline. No day 14 peak-response samples were available, so repertoires were characterized only after the peak T cell response. Nearly half of unique spike-specific TCRs reportedly recognized epitopes outside regions mutated in the B.1.351 and B.1.1.7 variants. CD4 TCRs associated with the vaccine covered the entire spike protein, and the dominant responses were in regions 160-218 and 743-854. In the small 56-69-year group, the increase in depth fell short of significance, most likely because of low power. After two AZD1222 doses, spike-specific TCR breadth and depth were significantly higher than at day 0 and than in MenACWY recipients.

The CDR3 regions of human TCRbeta chains were subjected to immunosequencing. Processing in the source paper ran as follows. Repertoire TCRs were checked for matches against a reference library of SARS-CoV-2-specific TCRs that had been generated using the MIRA antigen-specificity platform. Breadth meant the fraction of unique TCRs that were SARS-CoV-2-associated, whereas depth meant the fraction of total T cells that were SARS-CoV-2-associated. Using the MIRA data, each spike-specific TCR was assigned both to the spike region to which the TCR was reactive and to a CD4 or CD8 class. Log10-transformed breadth and depth values were compared by one-way ANOVA with Sidak's multiple comparisons tests. Here the immuneACCESS table is served through TCRdb, limited to in-frame sequences with V and J called. Missing clones are a known gap in these copies; in checked studies unresolved V genes cover under half, and the rest lacks a known reason. V and J calls and clone size come straight from that table; D and trimming were deduced from the DNA. The sample has some 150,000 clones on record, roughly 93% of them singletons. Around 1.8% of the sample is held by the ten biggest clonotypes.

Comment on this clone: The antigen it binds to is not known. No per-base quality is available; no much larger clone lies one base away.

CDR1 and CDR2, looked up from the germline V gene, are MNHNS and SASEGT. V lost 5 bases and J lost 3 bases; the stretch between them is 11 bases long. Its CDR3 holds 13 amino acids, cysteine through phenylalanine. The kept DNA is CDR3 alone, 39 bases in frame from the first base. According to the study, the label for this sample's time point signals: about 28 days (+/-7) after the second vaccine dose. AZD1222 recipients given second doses at about 4 weeks or at about 12 weeks were pooled, since spike-specific TCR depth and breadth were not found to differ between the two schedules. The vaccinee samples were drawn from two UK trials, COV001 and COV002, one of which was a single-blind randomized controlled phase 2/3 trial testing AZD1222 (ChAdOx1 nCoV-19) in healthy adults. For TCRbeta chain sequencing, PBMC samples from trial participants were taken at day 0 and at day 28 after the second dose.

This TCR was sampled from an adult who received the AZD1222 COVID-19 vaccine. The receptor chain draws on TRBV6-1 and TRBJ2-7, with no confident D gene call. The specimen comprised peripheral blood, sampled 28 days after the second AZD1222 dose. The CDR3 region: CASSFNTDYEQYF. The DNA is TGTGCCAGCAGTTTCAACACCGACTACGAGCAGTACTTC.